This TCR beta chain was found in a study of prognosis after radiotherapy for stage I lung cancer. Across the study: Radiotherapy took the form of SBRT (3 to 5 fractions) with a biologically effective dose of at least 100 Gy. General study findings and limits: After stereotactic body radiation therapy, patients with later distant metastases showed lower Shannon entropy. Gene usage of TRBV and TRBJ reportedly differed between patients with and without metastases.

From genomic DNA, two-round multiplex PCR was used to amplify TCR beta CDR3. Gene-specific primers for each TRBV and TRBJ gene drove first-round PCR. TCRdb re-derived calls from the multiplex PCR reads in MiXCR, one entry per CDR3 protein. The top ten clones hold 7.5% of a sample with about 59,000 distinct CDR3 sequences, about 25% of them seen once. This clonotype was picked up many times. The antigen is not known. Germline V gene lookup returns CDR1 MNHNS and CDR2 SASEGT. There are 16 residues in the CDR3. Trimming shortened V by 6 bases and J by 0 bases, and 15 bases separated the two germline ends.

The source is a donor aged 50 or older with non-small cell lung cancer. The chain uses TRBV6-1 and TRBJ1-3; no clear D. This material consisted of PBMCs, taken before or after stereotactic body radiation therapy (not recorded which). The CDR3 region is CASRSTQTSSGNTIYF. The CDR3 DNA sequence: TGTGCCAGCAGATCCACTCAAACGAGCTCTGGAAACACCATATATTTT.